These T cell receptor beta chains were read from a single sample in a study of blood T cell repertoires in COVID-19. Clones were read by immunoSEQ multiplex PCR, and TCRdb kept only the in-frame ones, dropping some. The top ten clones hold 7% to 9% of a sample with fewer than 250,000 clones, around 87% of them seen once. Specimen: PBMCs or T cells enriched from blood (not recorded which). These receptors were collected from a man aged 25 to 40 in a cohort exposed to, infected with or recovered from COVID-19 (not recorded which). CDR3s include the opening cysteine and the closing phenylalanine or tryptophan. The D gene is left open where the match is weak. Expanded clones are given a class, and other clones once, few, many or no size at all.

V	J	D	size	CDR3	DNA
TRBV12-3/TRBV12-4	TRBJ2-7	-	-	CASSLRGEQYF	TGTGCCAGCAGTTTGAGAGGTGAGCAGTACTTC
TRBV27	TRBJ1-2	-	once	CASGLDRYGYTF	TGTGCCAGCGGATTGGACAGATATGGCTACACCTTC
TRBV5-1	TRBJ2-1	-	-	CASMSTNEQFF	TGCGCCAGCATGAGTACGAATGAGCAGTTCTTC
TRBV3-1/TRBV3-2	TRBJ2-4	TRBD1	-	CASSQGGQGAGVDIQYF	TGTGCCAGCAGCCAAGGAGGACAGGGGGCAGGGGTAGACATTCAGTACTTC
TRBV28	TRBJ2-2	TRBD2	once	CASSTTGAGPNTGELFF	TGTGCCAGCAGCACAACTGGAGCGGGGCCAAACACCGGGGAGCTGTTTTTT
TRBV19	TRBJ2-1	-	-	CASSPGVWNEQFF	TGTGCCAGTAGTCCGGGAGTCTGGAATGAGCAGTTCTTC
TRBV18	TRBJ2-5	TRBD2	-	CASSPGLAEETQYF	TGTGCCAGCTCACCGGGACTAGCGGAAGAGACCCAGTACTTC
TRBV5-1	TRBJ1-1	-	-	CASSLAGQNTEAFF	TGCGCCAGCAGCTTGGCAGGCCAGAACACTGAAGCTTTCTTT
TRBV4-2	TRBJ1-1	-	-	CASSHGAGGPGTEAFF	TGTGCCAGCAGCCACGGGGCGGGGGGGCCGGGCACTGAAGCTTTCTTT
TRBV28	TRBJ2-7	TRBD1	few	CASNPTGDEQYF	TGTGCCAGCAACCCGACAGGGGACGAGCAGTACTTC
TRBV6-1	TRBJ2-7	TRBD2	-	CASSEGLAEYEQYF	TGTGCCAGCAGTGAGGGACTAGCGGAATACGAGCAGTACTTC
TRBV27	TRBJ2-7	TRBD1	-	CASRTGQGSTEQYF	TGTGCCAGCAGGACGGGACAGGGGTCTACGGAGCAGTACTTC
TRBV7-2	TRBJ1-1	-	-	CASSYPKHSPNTEAFF	TGTGCCAGCAGCTATCCAAAACATTCTCCGAACACTGAAGCTTTCTTT
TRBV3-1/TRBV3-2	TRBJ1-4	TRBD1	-	CASSQGQGTVEKLFF	TGTGCCAGCAGCCAAGGACAGGGAACAGTAGAAAAACTGTTTTTT
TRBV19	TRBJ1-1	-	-	CASKWGGKFTEAFF	TGTGCCAGTAAATGGGGAGGAAAGTTCACTGAAGCTTTCTTT
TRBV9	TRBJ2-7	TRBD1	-	CASSVGDRAYEQYF	TGTGCCAGCAGCGTAGGAGACAGGGCCTACGAGCAGTACTTC
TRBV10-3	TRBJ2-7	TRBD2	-	CAMSQLLAGNVYEQYF	TGTGCCATGTCCCAATTACTAGCGGGAAATGTCTACGAGCAGTACTTC
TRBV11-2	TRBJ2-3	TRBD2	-	CASSTGTRGTDTQYF	TGTGCCAGCAGCACCGGGACTAGGGGCACAGATACGCAGTATTTT
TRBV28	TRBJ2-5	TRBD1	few	CASRQTGQQETQYF	TGTGCCAGCAGACAGACAGGGCAACAAGAGACCCAGTACTTC
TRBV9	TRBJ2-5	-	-	CASSLDLATQYF	TGTGCCAGCAGCTTGGACTTAGCGACCCAGTACTTC
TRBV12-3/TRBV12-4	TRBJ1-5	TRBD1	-	CASGGTSNQPQHF	TGTGCCTCAGGGGGAACTAGCAATCAGCCCCAGCATTTT
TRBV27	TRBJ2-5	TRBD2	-	CASSFVAGVETQYF	TGTGCCAGCAGTTTCGTAGCGGGAGTGGAGACCCAGTACTTC
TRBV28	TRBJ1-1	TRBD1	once	CASSPGQGVGVNTEAFF	TGTGCCAGCAGCCCGGGACAGGGAGTAGGGGTGAACACTGAAGCTTTCTTT
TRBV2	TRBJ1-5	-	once	CASSVFTGWNQPQHF	TGTGCCAGCAGTGTCTTTACAGGCTGGAATCAGCCCCAGCATTTT
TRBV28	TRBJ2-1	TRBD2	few	CASSRTSGTYNEQFF	TGTGCCAGCAGCCGGACTAGCGGGACCTACAATGAGCAGTTCTTC
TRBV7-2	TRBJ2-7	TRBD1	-	CASSLNRGGEQYF	TGTGCCAGCAGTTTAAACAGGGGTGGAGAGCAGTACTTC
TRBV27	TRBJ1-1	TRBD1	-	CASSPGGTEAFF	TGTGCCAGCAGCCCAGGGGGAACTGAAGCTTTCTTT
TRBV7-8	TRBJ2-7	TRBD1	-	CASSRKTGTGYYEQYF	TGTGCCAGCAGCCGGAAAACCGGGACAGGGTACTACGAGCAGTACTTC
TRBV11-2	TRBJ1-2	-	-	CASSLAGTRGGDTF	TGTGCCAGCAGCTTAGCTGGGACACGGGGGGGAGACACCTTC
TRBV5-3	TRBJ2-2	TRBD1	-	CARSAETGSGELFF	TGTGCCAGAAGCGCTGAGACAGGGTCCGGGGAGCTGTTTTTT
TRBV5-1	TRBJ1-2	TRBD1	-	CASSLGDSTNYGYTF	TGCGCCAGCAGCTTGGGGGACAGCACTAACTATGGCTACACCTTC
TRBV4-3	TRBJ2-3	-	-	CASSQDGQGSTNTQYF	TGCGCCAGCAGCCAAGATGGCCAGGGGAGCACGAATACGCAGTATTTT
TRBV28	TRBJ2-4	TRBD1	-	CASSPTFRQGAPAWGAKNIQYF	TGTGCCAGCAGCCCAACCTTCCGACAGGGGGCGCCGGCGTGGGGAGCCAAAAACATTCAGTACTTC
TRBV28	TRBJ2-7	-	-	CASSAPLGASYEQYF	TGTGCCAGCAGTGCCCCTTTGGGGGCATCCTACGAGCAGTACTTC
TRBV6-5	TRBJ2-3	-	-	CASGHSGGSTDTQYF	TGTGCCAGCGGTCATTCTGGCGGGAGCACAGATACGCAGTATTTT
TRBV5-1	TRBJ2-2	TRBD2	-	CASRGRARGTSGVPDTGELFF	TGCGCCAGCAGGGGAAGGGCCAGAGGGACTAGCGGGGTTCCGGACACCGGGGAGCTGTTTTTT
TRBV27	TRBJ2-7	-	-	CASSSAAGYEQYF	TGTGCCAGCAGTTCCGCCGCGGGCTACGAGCAGTACTTC